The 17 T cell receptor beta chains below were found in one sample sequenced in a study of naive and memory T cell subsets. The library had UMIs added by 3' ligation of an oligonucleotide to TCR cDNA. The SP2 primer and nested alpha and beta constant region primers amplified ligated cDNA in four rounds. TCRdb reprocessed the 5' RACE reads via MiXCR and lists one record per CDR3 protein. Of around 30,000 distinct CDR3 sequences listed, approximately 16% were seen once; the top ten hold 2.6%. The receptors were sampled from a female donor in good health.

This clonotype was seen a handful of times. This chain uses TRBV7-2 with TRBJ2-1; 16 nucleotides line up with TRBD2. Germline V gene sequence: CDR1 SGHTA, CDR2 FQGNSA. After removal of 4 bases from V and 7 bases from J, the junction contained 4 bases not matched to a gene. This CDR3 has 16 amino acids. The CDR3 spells CASSWGTSGGANEQFF. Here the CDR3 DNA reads TGTGCCAGCAGCTGGGGGACTAGCGGGGGGGCTAATGAGCAGTTCTTC.

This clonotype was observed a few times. The CDR3 here is CSASLSGGDETQYF. The CDR3 bases are TGCAGTGCTTCCCTTAGCGGGGGGGACGAGACCCAGTACTTC. The chain carries TRBV20-1 and TRBJ2-5; 11 bases are a match to TRBD2. The CDR3 sequence is 14 residues long. The J segment lost 5 bases and the V segment lost 5 bases, leaving 7 bases of the junction unmatched. Germline V gene lookup returns CDR1 DFQATT and CDR2 SNEGSKA (reference sequence).

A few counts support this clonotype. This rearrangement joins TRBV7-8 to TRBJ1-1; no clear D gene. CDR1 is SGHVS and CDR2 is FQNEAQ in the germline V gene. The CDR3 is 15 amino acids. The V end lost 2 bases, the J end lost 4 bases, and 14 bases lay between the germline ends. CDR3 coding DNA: TGTGCCAGCAGCTTAAGTGTATCGCGGGTCACTGAAGCTTTCTTT. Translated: CASSLSVSRVTEAFF.

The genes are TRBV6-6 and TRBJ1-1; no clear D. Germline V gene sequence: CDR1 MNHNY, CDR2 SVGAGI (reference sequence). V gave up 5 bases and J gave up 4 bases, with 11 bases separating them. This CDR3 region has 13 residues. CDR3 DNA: TGTGCCAGCAGTCCCGGAGGCAGCACTGAAGCTTTCTTT. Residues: CASSPGGSTEAFF.

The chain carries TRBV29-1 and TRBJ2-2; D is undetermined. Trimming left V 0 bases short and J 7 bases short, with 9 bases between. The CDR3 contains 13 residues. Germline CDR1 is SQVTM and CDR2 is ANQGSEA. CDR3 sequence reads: CSVEESGFGELFF. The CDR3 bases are TGCAGCGTTGAAGAATCTGGGTTCGGGGAGCTGTTTTTT.

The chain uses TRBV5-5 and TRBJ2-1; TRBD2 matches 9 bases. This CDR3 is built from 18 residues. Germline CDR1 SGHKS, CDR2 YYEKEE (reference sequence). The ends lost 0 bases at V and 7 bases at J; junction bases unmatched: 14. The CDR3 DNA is TGTGCCAGCAGCTTGGTATCGACTGGTAGCGGGGGTGGGAATGAGCAGTTCTTC. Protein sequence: CASSLVSTGSGGGNEQFF.

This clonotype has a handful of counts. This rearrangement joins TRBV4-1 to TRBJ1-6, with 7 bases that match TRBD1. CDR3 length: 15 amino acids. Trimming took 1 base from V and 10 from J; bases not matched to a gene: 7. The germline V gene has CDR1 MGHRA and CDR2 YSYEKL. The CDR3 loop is CASSQGQGDLSPLHF. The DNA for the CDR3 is TGCGCCAGCAGCCAAGGACAGGGTGATCTATCACCCCTCCACTTT.

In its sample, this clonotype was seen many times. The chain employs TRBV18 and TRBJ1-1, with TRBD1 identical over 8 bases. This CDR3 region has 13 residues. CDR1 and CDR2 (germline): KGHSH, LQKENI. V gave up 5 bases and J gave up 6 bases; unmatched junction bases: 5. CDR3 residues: CASSSKQGAEAFF. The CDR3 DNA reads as TGTGCCAGCTCATCGAAACAGGGGGCTGAAGCTTTCTTT.

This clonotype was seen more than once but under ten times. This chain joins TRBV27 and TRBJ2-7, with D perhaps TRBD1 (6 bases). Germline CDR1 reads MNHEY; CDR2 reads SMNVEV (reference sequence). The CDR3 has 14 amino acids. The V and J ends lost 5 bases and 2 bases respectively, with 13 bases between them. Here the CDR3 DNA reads TGTGCCAGCAGTGTGGCGGACAGTGCCTACGAGCAGTACTTC. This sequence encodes CASSVADSAYEQYF.

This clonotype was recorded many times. The CDR3 DNA reads as TGCAGCGTGAACAGGGACTCCTACAATGAGCAGTTCTTC. Amino acids: CSVNRDSYNEQFF. The rearrangement uses TRBV29-1 and TRBJ2-1; D may be TRBD1 (6 bases). Trimming cost V 6 bases and J 0 bases, with 9 bases left between them. The germline gives CDR1 SQVTM, CDR2 ANQGSEA. The length of the CDR3 is 13 residues.

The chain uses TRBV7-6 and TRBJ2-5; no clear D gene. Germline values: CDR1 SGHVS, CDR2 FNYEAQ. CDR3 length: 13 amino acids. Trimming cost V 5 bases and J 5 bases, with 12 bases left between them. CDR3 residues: CASSPPIPETQYF. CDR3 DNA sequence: TGTGCCAGCAGCCCCCCAATCCCGGAGACCCAGTACTTC.

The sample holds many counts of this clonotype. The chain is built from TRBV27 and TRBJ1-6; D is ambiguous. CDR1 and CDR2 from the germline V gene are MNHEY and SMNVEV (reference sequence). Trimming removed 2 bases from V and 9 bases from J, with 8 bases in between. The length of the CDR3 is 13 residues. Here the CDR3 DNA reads TGTGCCAGCAGTTTAACCCGCGGTTCACCCCTCCACTTT. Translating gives CASSLTRGSPLHF.

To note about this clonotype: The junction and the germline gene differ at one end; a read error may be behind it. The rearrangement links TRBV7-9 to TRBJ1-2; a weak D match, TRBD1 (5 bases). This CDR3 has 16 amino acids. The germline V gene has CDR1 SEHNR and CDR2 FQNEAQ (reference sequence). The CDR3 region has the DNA TGTGCCAGCACTAGACAGAAAAAAAATGTTAACTATGGCGACACCTTC. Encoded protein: CASTRQKKNVNYGDTF.

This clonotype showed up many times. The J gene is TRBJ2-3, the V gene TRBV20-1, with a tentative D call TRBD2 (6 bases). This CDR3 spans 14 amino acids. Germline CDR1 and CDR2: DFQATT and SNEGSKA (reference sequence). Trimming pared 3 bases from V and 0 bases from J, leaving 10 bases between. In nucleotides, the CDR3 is TGCAGTGCTAGGCTAGCGACTAGCACAGATACGCAGTATTTT. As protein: CSARLATSTDTQYF.

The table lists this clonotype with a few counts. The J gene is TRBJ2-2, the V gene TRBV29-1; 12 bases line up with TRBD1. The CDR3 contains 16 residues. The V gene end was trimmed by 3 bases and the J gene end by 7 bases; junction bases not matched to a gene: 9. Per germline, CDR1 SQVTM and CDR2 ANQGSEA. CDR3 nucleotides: TGCAGCGTTGAGGGCCGGGACAGGGGGCTTATCGGGGAGCTGTTTTTT. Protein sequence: CSVEGRDRGLIGELFF.

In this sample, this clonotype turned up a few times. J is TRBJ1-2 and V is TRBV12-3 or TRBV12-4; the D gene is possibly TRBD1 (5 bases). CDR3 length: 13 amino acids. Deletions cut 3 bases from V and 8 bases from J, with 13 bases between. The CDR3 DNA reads TGTGCCAGCAGTTTCAATGGGGGAAGCGGCTACACCTTC. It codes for CASSFNGGSGYTF.

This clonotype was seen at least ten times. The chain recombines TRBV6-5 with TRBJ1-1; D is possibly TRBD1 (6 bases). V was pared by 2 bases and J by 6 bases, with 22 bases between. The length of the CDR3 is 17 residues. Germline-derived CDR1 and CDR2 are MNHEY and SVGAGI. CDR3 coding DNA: TGTGCCAGCAGTTACCGGTTCCGTCTAGGGGGTATCTCTGAAGCTTTCTTT. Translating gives CASSYRFRLGGISEAFF.